This T cell receptor beta chain was recovered during a study of breast tumors, draining lymph nodes, adjacent tissues. TCRdb analysed the multiplex PCR reads with MiXCR anew, one entry per CDR3 protein. The table includes about 89,000 distinct CDR3 sequences, around 28% detected once. Study-level findings and limits: Most tumor T cells seemingly derive from lymph node, then expand in tumor.

This clonotype came up many times. The antigen remains undetermined. Axillary draining lymph nodes of breast cancer patients supplied the node samples. CDR3 length: 13 amino acids. Trimming removed 4 bases at V and 7 bases at J, with 11 bases between. The germline V gene encodes CDR1 SGHDN and CDR2 FVKESK. J is TRBJ2-1 and V is TRBV14, with no clear D. The receptor comes from a female donor with breast cancer. Some clones in this sample may be carry-over from other donors' samples. Sequencing input: axillary lymph node tissue. For the CDR3, the DNA is TGTGCCAGCAGCCCGGGCCCGTTAAATGAGCAGTTCTTC. Protein sequence: CASSPGPLNEQFF.